Shown below are 9 T cell receptor beta chains from a single sample sequenced in a study of shared clonotypes between healthy human individuals. Using immunoSEQ multiplex PCR, the repertoire was profiled, and TCRdb retains in-frame clones only, with some absent. The sample lists 2.5 million or so clones; around 90% were seen once. Sequences were obtained from naive CD4+ T cells sorted from blood. As for subset: CD45RA+ positively selected. These receptors originate from a young man in good health.

The genes are TRBV5-1 and TRBJ2-1, with D maybe TRBD1 (6 bases). The CDR3 consists of 14 residues. V lost 0 bases and J lost 9, with 13 bases in between. Germline CDR1 is SGHRS and CDR2 is YFSETQ. CDR3: CASSLGTGSGEQFF. In DNA, the CDR3 is TGCGCCAGCAGCTTGGGTACAGGGTCCGGTGAGCAGTTCTTC.

This clone was found once. Sequence at one end of the junction differs from germline and may be a read error. The V gene is TRBV28, the J gene TRBJ2-7; a weak D match, TRBD2 (7 bases). Looked up from germline, CDR1 is MDHEN and CDR2 is SYDVKM. This CDR3 region has 14 residues. The CDR3 region has the DNA TGTGCCAGCAGTTTAAAAGGCCTCCGGTCGGGGGGCGGCTTC. This translates into CASSLKGLRSGGGF.

This clone has a single count. J is TRBJ1-5 and V is TRBV19; TRBD1 is a possible D gene (5 bases). Deletions cut 3 bases from V and 2 bases from J, with 20 bases between. The CDR3 is 18 residues long. The germline CDR1 and CDR2 sequences are LNHDA and SQIVND (reference sequence). CDR3 nucleotides: TGTGCCAGTAGTATTACTAGCGGCAGCCGAGGGGGCAATCAGCCCCAGCATTTT. Translated, it gives CASSITSGSRGGNQPQHF.

The gene calls are TRBV5-6 and TRBJ2-2, with D perhaps TRBD2 (5 bases). V was clipped by 0 bases and J by 3 bases, with 12 bases between them. Germline V CDR1 and CDR2: SGHDT, YYEEEE. CDR3 length: 16 residues. This CDR3 reads CASSLDPGIYTGELFF. The CDR3 DNA sequence: TGTGCCAGCAGCTTGGACCCGGGAATCTACACCGGGGAGCTGTTTTTT.

The chain links TRBV5-4 to TRBJ2-5, with TRBD2 identical over 7 bases. Germline CDR1 is SGHNT and CDR2 is YYREEE (reference sequence). V lost 0 bases and J lost 5; bases outside the gene matches: 10. This CDR3 is built from 16 residues. The chain's CDR3 is CASSLVGGRTYETQYF. In nucleotides, the CDR3 is TGTGCCAGCAGCTTGGTTGGCGGGAGAACGTATGAGACCCAGTACTTC.

This clone was detected only a few times. The V gene is TRBV6-1, the J gene TRBJ1-1, with D possibly being TRBD1 (6 bases). Trimming cost V 8 bases and J 7 bases, with 17 bases left between them. This CDR3 comprises 13 residues. Germline V lookup: CDR1 MNHNS, CDR2 SASEGT. In DNA form, the CDR3 reads TGTGCCAGCGTTCTCCAAGGGGGACTTGAAGCTTTCTTT. Amino acids: CASVLQGGLEAFF.

The gene calls are TRBV15 and TRBJ1-4; 10 bases line up with TRBD1. With V trimmed by 2 bases and J by 7 bases, 1 base remained unmatched. This CDR3 region has 14 residues. From germline, CDR1 is LNHNV and CDR2 YYDKDF (reference sequence). The CDR3 sequence: CATSRRTGGEKLFF. The CDR3 region has the DNA TGTGCCACCAGCAGAAGGACAGGGGGTGAAAAACTGTTTTTT.

The chain links TRBV2 to TRBJ2-7; maybe TRBD2 (6 bases). The V end lost 6 bases, the J end lost 2 bases, and 20 bases lay between the germline ends. The germline CDR1 and CDR2 sequences are SNHLY and FYNNEI. The CDR3 is 16 residues long. CDR3 in amino acids: CASSLEGGTLTYEQYF. The CDR3 nucleotides read TGTGCCAGCAGCCTAGAAGGCGGGACCCTTACCTACGAGCAGTACTTC.

The chain recombines TRBV5-1 with TRBJ1-1, with 9 bases matching TRBD1. V lost 4 bases to trimming and J lost 10 bases; unmatched junction nucleotides: 14. Germline V gene sequence: CDR1 SGHRS, CDR2 YFSETQ. This CDR3 is 15 amino acids long. The DNA for the CDR3 is TGCGCCAGCAGCCCGTCCCGGGACAGGGTACAGGCAGCTTTCTTT. It specifies CASSPSRDRVQAAFF.